The rows below give T cell receptor beta chains drawn from one sample of a study of T cells in Graves' hyperthyroidism and ophthalmopathy. TCRdb reprocessed the multiplex PCR reads with MiXCR, giving one entry per CDR3 protein. The table has around 240,000 distinct CDR3 sequences, roughly 15% seen once. Sequenced material: blood. The origin of the receptors is a woman aged 18-30 years with Graves' ophthalmopathy. Each CDR3 is given with its conserved first and last residue. Each record gives: CDR3 DNA, CDR3 protein, V gene, CDR3 length, J gene, clone size, D gene. D genes are given only for firm matches. The listing skips clone size in some rows; elsewhere it reads once, few, many or a size class.

TGTGCCAGCAGTTACTCAGCGGGAGGTTGGGATGAGCAGTTCTTC,CASSYSAGGWDEQFF,TRBV6-2/TRBV6-3,15,TRBJ2-1,many,TRBD2
TGTGCCAGCAGCTCAGTTCAGGGGAAGGACACTGAAGCTTTCTTT,CASSSVQGKDTEAFF,TRBV11-3,15,TRBJ1-1,many,NA
TGTGCCAGCAGCCCAAGGACAGGGGGCACAGATACGCAGTATTTT,CASSPRTGGTDTQYF,TRBV7-9,15,TRBJ2-3,many,TRBD1
TGTGCCAGCAGTGAAGTGGGTGGGGGCGAGCAGTACTTC,CASSEVGGGEQYF,TRBV6-1,13,TRBJ2-7,few,NA
TGTGCCAGCAGCTTGTACACGGAGCAGTTCTTC,CASSLYTEQFF,TRBV5-8,11,TRBJ2-1,many,NA
TGTGCCAGCAGCCAAGACAGACTTGGAAACACCATATATTTT,CASSQDRLGNTIYF,TRBV3-1,14,TRBJ1-3,many,NA
TGTGCCAGCAGTCGACGACAGGCCAACTACGAGCAGTACTTC,CASSRRQANYEQYF,TRBV27,14,TRBJ2-7,many,NA
TGTGCCAGCAGCCTATCACCCCTGCGGAGGGACGGGAAGACCCAGTACTTC,CASSLSPLRRDGKTQYF,TRBV6-2/TRBV6-3,17,TRBJ2-5,few,NA
TGTGCCAGCAGACTAGCGGGGGGTATCGACGAGCAGTACTTC,CASRLAGGIDEQYF,TRBV25-1,14,TRBJ2-7,NA,TRBD2
TGTGCCAGCAGTTTGGGGGGACAGGGGGCGCTTGGCTACACCTTC,CASSLGGQGALGYTF,TRBV12-3/TRBV12-4,15,TRBJ1-2,NA,TRBD1
TGTGCCAGTAGTATAGCGGGCCAGCCCCAGCATTTT,CASSIAGQPQHF,TRBV19,12,TRBJ1-5,many,NA
TGTGCCATCAGTGAGTCTGGGGGAGGGCCGGGAGAGACCCAGTACTTC,CAISESGGGPGETQYF,TRBV10-3,16,TRBJ2-5,many,TRBD2
TGCGCCAGCAGCCAATATGTAGCCAAAAACATTCAGTACTTC,CASSQYVAKNIQYF,TRBV4-1,14,TRBJ2-4,NA,NA
TGTGCCAGCAGTCCATTAGGTCGGACTAGCGGGGGGGACGAGCAGTACTTC,CASSPLGRTSGGDEQYF,TRBV28,17,TRBJ2-7,many,TRBD2
TGTGCCAGTAGTCCAGGGGGGCCTCAGCACCAGCATTTT,CASSPGGPQHQHF,TRBV28,13,TRBJ1-5,NA,TRBD1
TGTGCCATCAGTTCAGGGGGCGACAATCAGCCCCAGCATTTT,CAISSGGDNQPQHF,TRBV10-3,14,TRBJ1-5,NA,TRBD1
TGTGCCTGGAGTATAAGACTAGCGGGAGAGACCCAGTACTTC,CAWSIRLAGETQYF,TRBV30,14,TRBJ2-5,many,TRBD2
TGTGCCAGCAGCTTGGGGTTAGGGGGCGTCTATGGCTACACCTTC,CASSLGLGGVYGYTF,TRBV5-6,15,TRBJ1-2,many,TRBD1
TGCAGTGCTAGTTGGGACAGGGCCGGCAACACCATATATTTT,CSASWDRAGNTIYF,TRBV20-1,14,TRBJ1-3,NA,TRBD1
TGTGCCAGCAGCAATAAGTTAGGGGGAGGGGCCTCCTACGAGCAGTACTTC,CASSNKLGGGASYEQYF,TRBV6-1,17,TRBJ2-7,NA,NA
TGTGCCAGCAGCTTGCAATCTGTGGTTTCCGGGGAGCTGTTTTTT,CASSLQSVVSGELFF,TRBV7-2,15,TRBJ2-2,many,NA
TGCAGCGTTGAAAGTCGGGACCCCTTAACCTTC,CSVESRDPLTF,TRBV29-1,11,TRBJ1-2,few,NA
TGTGCCTGGAGCCGGGGTGGGGCAGGCCGGGCCTACGAGCAGTACTTC,CAWSRGGAGRAYEQYF,TRBV30,16,TRBJ2-7,many,NA
TGTGCCAGCACGGACCGTGGGGAAAAACTGTTTTTT,CASTDRGEKLFF,TRBV7-9,12,TRBJ1-4,many,NA
TGTGCCAGCAGCCGGTTGGCGGCTAGCGGGAGGGGGTACAATGAGCAGTTCTTC,CASSRLAASGRGYNEQFF,TRBV7-2,18,TRBJ2-1,many,TRBD2
TGCAGTGCTAGACCGCCGGACAGGGGGCTTGACTATGGCTACACCTTC,CSARPPDRGLDYGYTF,TRBV20-1,16,TRBJ1-2,NA,TRBD1
TGCAGCGCGGGGCAAGGACAGTGGTTAACTGAAGCTTTCTTT,CSAGQGQWLTEAFF,TRBV29-1,14,TRBJ1-1,many,NA
TGTGCCAGCAGTCCCGGACCAGAGGGCAACTATGGCTACACCTTC,CASSPGPEGNYGYTF,TRBV6-1,15,TRBJ1-2,many,NA
TGTGCCACTAACACAGGGGGCTCCAACTATGGCTACACCTTC,CATNTGGSNYGYTF,TRBV28,14,TRBJ1-2,many,TRBD1